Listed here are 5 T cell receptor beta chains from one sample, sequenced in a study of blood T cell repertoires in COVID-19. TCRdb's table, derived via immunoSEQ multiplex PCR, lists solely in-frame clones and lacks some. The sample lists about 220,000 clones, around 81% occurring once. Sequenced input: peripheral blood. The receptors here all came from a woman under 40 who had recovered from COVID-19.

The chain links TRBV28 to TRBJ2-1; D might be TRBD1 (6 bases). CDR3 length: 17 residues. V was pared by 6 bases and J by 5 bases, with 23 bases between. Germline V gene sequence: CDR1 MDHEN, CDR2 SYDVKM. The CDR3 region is CASSPTPAGQTHNEQFF. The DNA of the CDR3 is TGTGCCAGCAGCCCAACCCCAGCTGGACAGACCCACAATGAGCAGTTCTTC.

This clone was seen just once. This CDR3 reads CAAGGHTDTQYF. The CDR3 DNA reads TGTGCCGCCGGGGGGCACACAGATACGCAGTATTTT. The chain has TRBV5-4 and TRBJ2-3; D is possibly TRBD2 (7 bases). V was shortened by 10 bases and J by 2 bases, with 11 bases between the two germline ends. The CDR3 is made up of 12 amino acids. Germline CDR1 is SGHNT and CDR2 is YYREEE (reference sequence).

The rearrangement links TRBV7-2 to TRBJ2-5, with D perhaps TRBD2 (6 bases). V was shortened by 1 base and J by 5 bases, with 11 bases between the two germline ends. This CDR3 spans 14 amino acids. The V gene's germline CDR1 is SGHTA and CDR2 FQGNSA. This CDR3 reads CASSLVGGQETQYF. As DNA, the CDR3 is TGTGCCAGCAGCTTAGTTGGAGGGCAGGAGACCCAGTACTTC.

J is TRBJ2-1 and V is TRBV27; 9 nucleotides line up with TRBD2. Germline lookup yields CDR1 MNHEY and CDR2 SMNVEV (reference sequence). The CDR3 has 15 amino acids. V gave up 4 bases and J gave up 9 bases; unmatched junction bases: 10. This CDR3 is CASSSASGIYVEQFF. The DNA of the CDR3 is TGTGCCAGCAGTTCTGCTAGCGGGATTTACGTTGAGCAGTTCTTC.

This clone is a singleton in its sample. CDR3 loop: CASSWTGGHEQYF. The CDR3 DNA is TGCGCCAGCAGCTGGACAGGGGGCCACGAGCAGTACTTC. This chain links TRBV5-1 with TRBJ2-7; TRBD1 agrees at 11 bases. Germline V gene sequence: CDR1 SGHRS, CDR2 YFSETQ. The junction had 1 base not matched to a gene; V was cut back by 3 bases and J by 5 bases. The CDR3 covers 13 residues.